Below, 3 T cell receptor beta chains from the same sample are listed, as sequenced in a study of OX40 agonist ivuxolimab in advanced cancers. The data were produced by immunoSEQ multiplex PCR, yet TCRdb's version contains in-frame clones alone and is incomplete. The profile covers roughly 20,000 clones, with around 84% appearing a single time and approximately 15% taken by the ten largest. Sequenced here: CD4+ or CD8+ T cells sorted from blood, sampled in a trial of the OX40 agonist ivuxolimab. All receptors derive from an adult with an advanced solid tumor such as melanoma, head and neck, liver or kidney cancer.

This clone has only one observation. This rearrangement joins TRBV2 to TRBJ1-2; unclear D gene. This CDR3 is built from 15 residues. CDR1 SNHLY and CDR2 FYNNEI come from the germline V gene. The germline V and J ends were trimmed by 4 bases and 6 bases, with 18 bases remaining between them. CDR3 nucleotides: TGTGCCAGCAGTGTTAAAGGGAGAGCCCTTGATGGCTACACCTTC. This encodes CASSVKGRALDGYTF.

This clone was detected once. This chain uses TRBV28 with TRBJ1-1, with D unclear. Trimming removed 2 bases from V and 5 bases from J, with 6 bases in between. The CDR3 has 12 residues. Looked up from germline, CDR1 is MDHEN and CDR2 is SYDVKM. CDR3 coding DNA: TGTGCCAGCAGTTTAAGCGGAACTGAAGCTTTCTTT. It codes for CASSLSGTEAFF.

In this sample, this clone turned up once. The rearrangement uses TRBV28 and TRBJ2-7, with unresolved D. Germline V lookup: CDR1 MDHEN, CDR2 SYDVKM. The CDR3 is 14 residues long. Trimming stripped 3 bases from V and 0 bases from J, with 9 bases between. The DNA for the CDR3 is TGTGCCAGCAGTTTGACGGGCGGCTCCTACGAGCAGTACTTC. It encodes CASSLTGGSYEQYF.